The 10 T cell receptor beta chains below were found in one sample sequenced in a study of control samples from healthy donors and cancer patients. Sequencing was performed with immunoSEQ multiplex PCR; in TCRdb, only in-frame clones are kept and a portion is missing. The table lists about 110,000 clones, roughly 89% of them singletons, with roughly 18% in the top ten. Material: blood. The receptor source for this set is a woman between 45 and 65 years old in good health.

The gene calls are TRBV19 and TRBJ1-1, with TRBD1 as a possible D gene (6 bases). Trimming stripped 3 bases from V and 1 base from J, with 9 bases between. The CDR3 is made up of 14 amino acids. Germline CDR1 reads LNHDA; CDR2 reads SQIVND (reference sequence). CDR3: CASSMRGKNTEAFF. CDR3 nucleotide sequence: TGTGCCAGTAGTATGAGGGGGAAGAACACTGAAGCTTTCTTT.

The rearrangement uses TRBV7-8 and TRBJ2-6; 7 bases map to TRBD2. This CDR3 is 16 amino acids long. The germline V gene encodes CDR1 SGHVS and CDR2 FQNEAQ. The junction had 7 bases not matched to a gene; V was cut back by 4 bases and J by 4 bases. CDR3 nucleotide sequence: TGTGCCAGCAGCTCTCAAGCGGGGTCAGGGGCCAACGTCCTGACTTTC. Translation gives CASSSQAGSGANVLTF.

DNA for the CDR3: TGTGCCAGCAGCTTAGCTGGAGGAGGTGAAGCTTTCTTT. This codes for CASSLAGGGEAFF. The chain has TRBV7-2 and TRBJ1-1; the D is unclear. This CDR3 contains 13 residues. V was pared by 0 bases and J by 7 bases, with 9 bases between. The germline CDR1 and CDR2 sequences are SGHTA and FQGNSA.

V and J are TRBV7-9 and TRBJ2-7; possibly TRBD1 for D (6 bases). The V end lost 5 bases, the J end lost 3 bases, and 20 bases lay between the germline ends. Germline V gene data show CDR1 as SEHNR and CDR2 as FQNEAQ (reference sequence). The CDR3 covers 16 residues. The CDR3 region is CASSPRDINRYYEQYF. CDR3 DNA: TGTGCCAGCAGCCCACGGGACATAAATCGTTACTACGAGCAGTACTTC.

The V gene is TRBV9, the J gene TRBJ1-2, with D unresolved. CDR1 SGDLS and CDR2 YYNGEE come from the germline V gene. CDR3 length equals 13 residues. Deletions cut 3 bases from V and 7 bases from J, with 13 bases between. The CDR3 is CASSASHEAGYTF. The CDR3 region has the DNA TGTGCCAGCAGCGCCTCTCATGAGGCTGGCTACACCTTC.

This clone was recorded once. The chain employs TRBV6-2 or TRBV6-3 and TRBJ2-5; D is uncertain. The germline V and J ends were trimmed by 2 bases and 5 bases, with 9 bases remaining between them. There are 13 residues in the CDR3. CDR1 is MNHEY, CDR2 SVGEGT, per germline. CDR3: CASSYGPGETQYF. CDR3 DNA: TGTGCCAGCAGTTACGGCCCCGGGGAGACCCAGTACTTC.

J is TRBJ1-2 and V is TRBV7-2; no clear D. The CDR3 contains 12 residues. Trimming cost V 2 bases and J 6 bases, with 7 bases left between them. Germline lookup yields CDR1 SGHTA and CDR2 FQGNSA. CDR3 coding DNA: TGTGCCAGCAGCTTACGAGTTAATGGCTACACCTTC. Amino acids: CASSLRVNGYTF. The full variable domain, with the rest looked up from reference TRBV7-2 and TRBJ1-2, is GAGVSQSPSNKVTEKGKDVELRCDPISGHTALYWYRQSLGQGLEFLIYFQGNSAPDKSGLPSDRFSAERTGGSVSTLTIQRTQQEDSAVYLCASSLRVNGYTFGSGTRLTVV.

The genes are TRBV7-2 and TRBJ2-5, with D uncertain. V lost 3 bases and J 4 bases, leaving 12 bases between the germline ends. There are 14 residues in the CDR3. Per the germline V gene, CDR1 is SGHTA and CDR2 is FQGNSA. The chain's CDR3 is CASSFRWVLETQYF. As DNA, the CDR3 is TGTGCCAGCAGCTTTCGGTGGGTCCTAGAGACCCAGTACTTC.

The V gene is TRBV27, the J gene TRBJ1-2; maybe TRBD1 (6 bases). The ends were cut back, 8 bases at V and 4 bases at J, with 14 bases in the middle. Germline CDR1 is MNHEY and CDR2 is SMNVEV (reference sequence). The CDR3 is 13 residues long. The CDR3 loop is CASWGPEPYGYTF. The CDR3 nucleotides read TGTGCCAGCTGGGGGCCAGAGCCCTATGGCTACACCTTC.

The DNA for the CDR3 is TGTGCCAGCAGTGCCACGGCCGAGGGTTACGAGCAGTACGTC. Amino acids: CASSATAEGYEQYV. The chain employs TRBV9 and TRBJ2-7; D is possibly TRBD2 (5 bases). V was trimmed by 5 bases and J by 4 bases, leaving 16 bases between them. There are 14 residues in the CDR3. Germline CDR1 is SGDLS and CDR2 is YYNGEE.